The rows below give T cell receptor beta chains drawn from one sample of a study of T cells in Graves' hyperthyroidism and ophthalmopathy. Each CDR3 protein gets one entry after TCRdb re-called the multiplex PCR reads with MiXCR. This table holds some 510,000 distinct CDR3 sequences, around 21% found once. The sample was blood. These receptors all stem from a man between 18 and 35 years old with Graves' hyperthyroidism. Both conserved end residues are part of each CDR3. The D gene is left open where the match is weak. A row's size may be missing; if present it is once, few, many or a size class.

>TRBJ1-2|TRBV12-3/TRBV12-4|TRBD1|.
TGTGCCAGCAGTATCATTTTAGGGACAGGGGAAGGCTACACCTTC
CASSIILGTGEGYTF
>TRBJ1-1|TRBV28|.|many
TGTGCCAGCAGCCTTTGGGGGGCAGACACTGAAGCTTTCTTT
CASSLWGADTEAFF
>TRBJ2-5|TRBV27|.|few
TGTGCCAGCAGTTTTACCGGGACCACCGAAGAGACCCAGTACTTC
CASSFTGTTEETQYF
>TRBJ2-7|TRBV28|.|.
TGTGCCAGCAGACCCACCGGGGGGCAAGACTACGAGCAGTACTTC
CASRPTGGQDYEQYF
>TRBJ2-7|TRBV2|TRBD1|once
TGTGCCAGCAGTGAAGTGGGACAGGGGTTCGACGAGCAGTACTTC
CASSEVGQGFDEQYF
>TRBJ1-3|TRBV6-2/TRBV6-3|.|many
TGTGCCAGCAGCCGCAAAAAAGGGGGACCTACCCTACTCCGAAACACCATATATTTT
CASSRKKGGPTLLRNTIYF
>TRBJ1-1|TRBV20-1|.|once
TGCAGTGCTGAGCCCCGGGACGTCTTTGAAGCTTTCTTT
CSAEPRDVFEAFF
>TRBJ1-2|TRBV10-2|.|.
TGTGCCAGCAGTGACCGGCGCGGGGCTTTCTATGGCTACAGCTTC
CASSDRRGAFYGYSF
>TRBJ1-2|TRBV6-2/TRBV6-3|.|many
TGTGCCAGCAGTTATACGCTTAACTATGGCTACACCTTC
CASSYTLNYGYTF
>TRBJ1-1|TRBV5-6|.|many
TGTGCCAGCAGCTTACGCAGGGCCCCCACTGAAGCTTTCTTT
CASSLRRAPTEAFF
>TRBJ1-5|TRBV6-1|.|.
TGTGCCAGCAGTCCACAGCTAAGCAATCAGCCCCAGCATTTT
CASSPQLSNQPQHF
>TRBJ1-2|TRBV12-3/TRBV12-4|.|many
TGTGCCAGCAGTTTCTCGTCCGACTTCTATGGCTACACCTTC
CASSFSSDFYGYTF
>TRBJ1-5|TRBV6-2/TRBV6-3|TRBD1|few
TGTGCCACCGTGGGACAGCCAGATAGCAATCAGCCCCAGCATTTT
CATVGQPDSNQPQHF
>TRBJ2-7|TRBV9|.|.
TGTGCCAGCAGCTCGGGTAGGGCCCCCTACGAGCAGTACTTC
CASSSGRAPYEQYF
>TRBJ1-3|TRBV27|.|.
TGTGCCAGCAGTTTTTCTACAGCGCTCTCTGGAAACACCATATATTTT
CASSFSTALSGNTIYF
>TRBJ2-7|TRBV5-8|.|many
TGTGCCAGCAGCTTGGTGTATGGGGGCCTCTACGAGCAGTACTTC
CASSLVYGGLYEQYF
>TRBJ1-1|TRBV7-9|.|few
TGTGCCAGCAGCACAGACAGTACTGAAGCTTTCTTT
CASSTDSTEAFF
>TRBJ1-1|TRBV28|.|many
TGTGCCAGCAGTTCCCCCCGGGCGAACACTGAAGCTTTCTTT
CASSSPRANTEAFF
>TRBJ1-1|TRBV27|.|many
TGTGCCAGCAGTCTAACAGGCTCAGGGTACACTGAAGCTTTCTTT
CASSLTGSGYTEAFF
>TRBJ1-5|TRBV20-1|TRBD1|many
TGCAGTGCTGACCCTGGACAGGAGCCTTGGAGCAATCAGCCCCAGCATTTT
CSADPGQEPWSNQPQHF
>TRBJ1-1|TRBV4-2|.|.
TGTGCCAGCAGATTCAGGACAAGGCTAGCTTTCTTT
CASRFRTRLAFF
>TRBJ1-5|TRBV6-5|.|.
TGTGCCAGCAGTTCGGACAACGGCAATCAGCCCCAGCATTTT
CASSSDNGNQPQHF
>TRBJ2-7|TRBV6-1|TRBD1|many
TGTGCCAGCAGGGGACAGGGCCTCCCCTACGAGCAGTACTTC
CASRGQGLPYEQYF
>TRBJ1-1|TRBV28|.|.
TGTGCCAGCAGCCTTTTGGTGAGGTATTCTGAAGCTTTCTTT
CASSLLVRYSEAFF
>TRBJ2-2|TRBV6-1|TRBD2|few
TGTGCCAGCCAGGGGCTAGCGGGGGGGCCTGACACCGGGGAGCTGTTTTTT
CASQGLAGGPDTGELFF
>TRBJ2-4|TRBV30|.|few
TGTGCCTGGAGTGTACGGGAAAACATTCAGTACTTC
CAWSVRENIQYF
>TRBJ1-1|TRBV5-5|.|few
TGTGCCAGCAGCTCGGGGACGGGACGAGACACTGAAGCTTTCTTT
CASSSGTGRDTEAFF
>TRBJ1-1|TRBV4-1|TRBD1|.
TGCGCCAGCAGCACGGGACAGGGAGAAACTGAAGCTTTCTTT
CASSTGQGETEAFF
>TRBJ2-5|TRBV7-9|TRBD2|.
TGTGCCAGCAGCTTAGCGCGGGGGGGCGAGAAGACCCAGTACTTC
CASSLARGGEKTQYF
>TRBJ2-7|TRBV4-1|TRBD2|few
TGCGCCAGCAGCCAAGATGAACTAGCGGGGGGCTACGAGCAGTACTTC
CASSQDELAGGYEQYF
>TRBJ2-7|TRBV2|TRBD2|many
TGTGCCAGCAGTGAAGCGCTTCAACGGGGGGGCCTGTACGAGCAGTACTTC
CASSEALQRGGLYEQYF
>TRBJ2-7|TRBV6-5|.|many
TGTGCCAGCAGTTACTTTAAGGGAGGGGGCGAGCAGTACTTC
CASSYFKGGGEQYF
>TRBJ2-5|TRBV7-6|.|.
TGTGCCAGCAGCTACACTACGGAGACCCAGTACTTC
CASSYTTETQYF
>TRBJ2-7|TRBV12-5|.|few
TGTGCTAGTGGCCCCCGGGGCGGAACCTACGAGCAGTACTTC
CASGPRGGTYEQYF
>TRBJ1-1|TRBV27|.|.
TGTGCCAGCAGTTTAAAACCGGGCGGGACTGAAGCTTTCTTT
CASSLKPGGTEAFF
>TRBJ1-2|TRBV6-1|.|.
TGTGCCAGCAAGGGAGGGACCTATGGTTACACCTTC
CASKGGTYGYTF
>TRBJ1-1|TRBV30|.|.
TGTGCCTGGAGTGCCAGAGTTGGAGCTTTCTTT
CAWSARVGAFF